This T cell receptor beta chain originates from a study of CD8 T cells in Susac syndrome (dated by TCRdb to about 2019). Turning to the overall study: The study used repertoire sequencing to test whether antigen drove CD8+ T cell activation and differentiation in Susac syndrome. Broader findings and caveats from the paper: The study acknowledged that relatively few individuals were included in the TCR sequencing and HLA analysis.

With respect to this clonotype: Its antigen is still unknown. No base qualities exist here, and no much larger clone lies one base off it.

High-throughput TCR beta sequencing profiled peripheral blood CD8+ and CD4+ T cells from healthy donors, Susac syndrome patients and multiple sclerosis patients. The healthy donors served as controls matched for age and sex. Bulk CD8+ and CD4+ T cells were purified magnetically by negative isolation, whereas CD8+ TEMRA cells were enriched by FACS. Blood was collected in EDTA tubes and processed within 24 hours, with PBMCs isolated through density gradient centrifugation. PBMCs destined for TCR sequencing were cryopreserved in liquid nitrogen and later thawed in a 37 °C water bath. The sorted or isolated CD4+, CD8+ and CD8+ TEMRA cells had a purity of 90% or higher. RNA was extracted using the RNeasy kit, and about 0.45 to 1 microgram was reverse transcribed with random hexamers. The immunoSEQ multiplex PCR assay, which covers 54 Vbeta and 13 Jbeta segments, was used to amplify TCR beta CDR3 regions. To correct PCR amplification bias, a synthetic template baseline was used for both primer optimization and computational correction. The source study handled its data this way. Reads were annotated to V, D and J genes per IMGT and analyzed with immunoSEQ Analyzer, keeping only productive sequences. Clonality was computed as one minus Shannon entropy normalized by log2 of the number of productive unique sequences. For each patient and control, public and private clones were evaluated among the 100 most prevalent clones. A clone was defined as Susac-specific if it was absent from the healthy and MS cohorts, from some 980 published viral clones and from other ImmuneACCESS disease sequences. TCRdb trimmed public reads at Q25 via fastp, called clones via MiXCR and kept in-frame beta chains. Identical CDR3 protein sequences are pooled into one entry, listed with their most common genes and DNA. V and J calls and clone size were set by TCRdb, not the authors. For this sample the table gives 100,000 to 150,000 distinct CDR3 sequences, of which nearly 95% were detected only once. Roughly 0.12% of the sample is taken by the ten largest.

At the junction V is shortened by 3 bases and J by 4 bases, with 9 bases in between. The CDR3, from cysteine to phenylalanine, totals 13 residues. The only DNA kept is the CDR3, 39 bases in frame from the first base. CDR1 MGHDK and CDR2 SYGVNS are derived from the germline V gene. Input material: CD4+ T cells from PBMCs. Rearrangement joined TRBV25-1 to TRBJ2-5; matching of 6 bases hints at TRBD1 as the D gene. The clonotype originates from a human donor in good health. The nucleotide sequence reads as follows: TGTGCCAGCAGTGAGGCAGGGGTAGAGACCCAGTACTTC. This is translated as CASSEAGVETQYF.